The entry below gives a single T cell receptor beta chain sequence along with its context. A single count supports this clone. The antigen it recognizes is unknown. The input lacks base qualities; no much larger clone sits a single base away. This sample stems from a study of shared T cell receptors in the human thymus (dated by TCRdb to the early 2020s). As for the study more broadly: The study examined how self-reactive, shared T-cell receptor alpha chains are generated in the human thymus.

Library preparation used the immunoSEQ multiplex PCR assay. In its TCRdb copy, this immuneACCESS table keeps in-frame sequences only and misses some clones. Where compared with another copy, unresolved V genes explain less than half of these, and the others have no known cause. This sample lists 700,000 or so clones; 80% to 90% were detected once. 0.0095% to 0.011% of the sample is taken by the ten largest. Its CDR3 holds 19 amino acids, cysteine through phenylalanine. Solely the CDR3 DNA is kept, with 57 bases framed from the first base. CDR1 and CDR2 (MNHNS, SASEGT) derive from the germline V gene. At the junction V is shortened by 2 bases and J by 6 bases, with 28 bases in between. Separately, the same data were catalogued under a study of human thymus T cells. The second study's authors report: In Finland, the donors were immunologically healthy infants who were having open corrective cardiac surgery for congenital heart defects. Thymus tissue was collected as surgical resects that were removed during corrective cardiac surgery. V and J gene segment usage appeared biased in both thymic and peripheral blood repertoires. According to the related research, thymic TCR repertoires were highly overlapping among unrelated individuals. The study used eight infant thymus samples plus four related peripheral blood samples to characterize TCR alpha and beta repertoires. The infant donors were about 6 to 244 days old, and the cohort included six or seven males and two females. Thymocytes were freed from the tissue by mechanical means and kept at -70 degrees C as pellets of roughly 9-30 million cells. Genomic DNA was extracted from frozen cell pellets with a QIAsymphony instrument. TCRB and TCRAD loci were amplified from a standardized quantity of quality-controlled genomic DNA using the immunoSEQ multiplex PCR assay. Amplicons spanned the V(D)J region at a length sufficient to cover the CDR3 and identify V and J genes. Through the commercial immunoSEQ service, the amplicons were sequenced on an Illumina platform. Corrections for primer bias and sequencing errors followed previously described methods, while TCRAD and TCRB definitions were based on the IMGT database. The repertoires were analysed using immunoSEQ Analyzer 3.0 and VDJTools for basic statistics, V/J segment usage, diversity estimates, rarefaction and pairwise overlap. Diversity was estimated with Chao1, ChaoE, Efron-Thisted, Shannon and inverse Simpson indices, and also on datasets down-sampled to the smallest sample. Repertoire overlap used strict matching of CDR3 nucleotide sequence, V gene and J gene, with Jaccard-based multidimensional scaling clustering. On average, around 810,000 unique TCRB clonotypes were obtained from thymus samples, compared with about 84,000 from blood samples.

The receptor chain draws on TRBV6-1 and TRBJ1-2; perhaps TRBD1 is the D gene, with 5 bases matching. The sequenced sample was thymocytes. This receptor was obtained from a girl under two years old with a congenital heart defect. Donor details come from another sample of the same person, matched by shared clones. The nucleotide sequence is TGTGCCAGCAGTGAACCCCACCGTCGGGTGGGGCAGGGTAGGGATGGCTACACCTTC. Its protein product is CASSEPHRRVGQGRDGYTF.